Listed below are T cell receptor beta chains from one sample, sequenced in a study of T cell responses to AZD1222 COVID-19 vaccine. Assay used: immunoSEQ multiplex PCR; TCRdb lists only in-frame clones, some missing. The sample contains tens of thousands of clones, 90% of which appear only once. Sequencing was performed on peripheral blood, taken on day 0 of AZD1222 vaccination. The source is an adult in good health. Each CDR3 is given with its conserved first and last residue. A D gene is named only where the DNA matches it firmly. Clone sizes are given selectively: once, few, many, or a class where the clone is expanded.

abundance: NA
v_gene: TRBV4-1
j_gene: TRBJ1-2
d_gene: NA
CDR3nt: TGCGCCAGCAGCTACCTTCCCGGGCCCCAGGAGAACTATGGCTACACCTTC
CDR3aa: CASSYLPGPQENYGYTF

abundance: NA
v_gene: TRBV7-2
j_gene: TRBJ2-3
d_gene: TRBD2
CDR3nt: TGTGCCAGCAGCTTAGTGGCGGGAGGGTCCACCACAGATACGCAGTATTTT
CDR3aa: CASSLVAGGSTTDTQYF

abundance: NA
v_gene: TRBV10-3
j_gene: TRBJ2-7
d_gene: NA
CDR3nt: TGTGCCATCAGTGAGTCTGGGATTACGTTGGAGCAGTACTTC
CDR3aa: CAISESGITLEQYF

abundance: NA
v_gene: TRBV30
j_gene: TRBJ1-2
d_gene: TRBD1
CDR3nt: TGTGCGCTCAGGGGGCTCAACTATGGCTACACCTTC
CDR3aa: CALRGLNYGYTF

abundance: NA
v_gene: TRBV19
j_gene: TRBJ2-2
d_gene: NA
CDR3nt: TGTGCCAGTACCCCCGAGACAAACACCGGGGAGCTGTTTTTT
CDR3aa: CASTPETNTGELFF

abundance: NA
v_gene: TRBV12-3/TRBV12-4
j_gene: TRBJ1-2
d_gene: TRBD1
CDR3nt: TGTGCCAGCAGTCTTCTCGACAGGGGTGGCTACACCTTC
CDR3aa: CASSLLDRGGYTF

abundance: NA
v_gene: TRBV6-5
j_gene: TRBJ2-2
d_gene: TRBD2
CDR3nt: TGTGCCAGCATGACGACTAGCCGCGACACCGGGGAGCTGTTTTTT
CDR3aa: CASMTTSRDTGELFF

abundance: NA
v_gene: TRBV28
j_gene: TRBJ2-7
d_gene: TRBD2
CDR3nt: TGTGCCAGCAATGGCGGGAGGGAGCAGTACTTC
CDR3aa: CASNGGREQYF

abundance: NA
v_gene: TRBV3-1/TRBV3-2
j_gene: TRBJ1-3
d_gene: NA
CDR3nt: TGTGCCAGCAGCCAAGATGTAGGGTCTGGAAACACCATATATTTT
CDR3aa: CASSQDVGSGNTIYF

abundance: NA
v_gene: TRBV30
j_gene: TRBJ2-2
d_gene: NA
CDR3nt: TGTGCCTGGAGTGTTAGGGTCGGGGAGCTGTTTTTT
CDR3aa: CAWSVRVGELFF

abundance: NA
v_gene: TRBV2
j_gene: TRBJ1-3
d_gene: NA
CDR3nt: TGTGCCAGCAGTGGGGGAAACACCATATATTTT
CDR3aa: CASSGGNTIYF

abundance: NA
v_gene: TRBV2
j_gene: TRBJ2-5
d_gene: TRBD2
CDR3nt: TGTGCCAGCAGTGAACCACTAGCGGGGGGGCCGCCGACCCAGTACTTC
CDR3aa: CASSEPLAGGPPTQYF

abundance: NA
v_gene: TRBV10-3
j_gene: TRBJ2-3
d_gene: NA
CDR3nt: TGTGCCATCAGTGAGACGATGGGACTTGATCTAGATACGCAGTATTTT
CDR3aa: CAISETMGLDLDTQYF

abundance: NA
v_gene: TRBV28
j_gene: TRBJ1-2
d_gene: TRBD1
CDR3nt: TGTGCCAGCGGGGGACAGACAATTAACTATGGCTACACCTTC
CDR3aa: CASGGQTINYGYTF

abundance: NA
v_gene: TRBV5-1
j_gene: TRBJ1-1
d_gene: NA
CDR3nt: TGCGCCAGCAGGAGGACGGGAACATCTGAAGCTTTCTTT
CDR3aa: CASRRTGTSEAFF

abundance: NA
v_gene: TRBV7-9
j_gene: TRBJ2-7
d_gene: NA
CDR3nt: TGTGCCAGCAGCCTTTCGTGGGGGGAAGGCGAGCAGTACTTC
CDR3aa: CASSLSWGEGEQYF

abundance: NA
v_gene: TRBV18
j_gene: TRBJ2-1
d_gene: NA
CDR3nt: TGTGCCAGCTCAAGGACAGCATCCTACAATGAGCAGTTCTTC
CDR3aa: CASSRTASYNEQFF

abundance: NA
v_gene: TRBV6-6
j_gene: TRBJ1-1
d_gene: TRBD1
CDR3nt: TGTGCCAGCAGTTACGTTACAGGGGGGGTTAAAGCTTTCTTT
CDR3aa: CASSYVTGGVKAFF

abundance: NA
v_gene: TRBV7-9
j_gene: TRBJ1-2
d_gene: NA
CDR3nt: TGTGCCAGCAGCAGGGACGGAGCCCACTATGGCTACACCTTC
CDR3aa: CASSRDGAHYGYTF

abundance: NA
v_gene: TRBV19
j_gene: TRBJ1-1
d_gene: NA
CDR3nt: TGTGCCAGTGGTCGTTTCAGGGACACTGAAGCTTTCTTT
CDR3aa: CASGRFRDTEAFF

abundance: NA
v_gene: TRBV21-1
j_gene: TRBJ1-6
d_gene: NA
CDR3nt: TGTGCCAGCAGCAAGGGTCGGGGCAGAATTAATTCACCCCTCCACTTT
CDR3aa: CASSKGRGRINSPLHF

abundance: NA
v_gene: TRBV9
j_gene: TRBJ1-1
d_gene: NA
CDR3nt: TGTGCCAGCAGCGTAGATGTAGGGACGAACACTGAAGCTTTCTTT
CDR3aa: CASSVDVGTNTEAFF

abundance: NA
v_gene: TRBV29-1
j_gene: TRBJ2-5
d_gene: TRBD1
CDR3nt: TGCAGCGTTGAAAGGGGGCAGGGAGATGAGACCCAGTACTTC
CDR3aa: CSVERGQGDETQYF

abundance: NA
v_gene: TRBV30
j_gene: TRBJ2-1
d_gene: TRBD2
CDR3nt: TGTGCCTGGAGTGCCTCTAGCGGGAGGGCCGGTGAGCAGTTCTTC
CDR3aa: CAWSASSGRAGEQFF

abundance: NA
v_gene: TRBV30
j_gene: TRBJ1-4
d_gene: NA
CDR3nt: TGTGCCTGGAGCGCGGGGGGGCTTGTTGAAAAACTGTTTTTT
CDR3aa: CAWSAGGLVEKLFF

abundance: NA
v_gene: TRBV5-1
j_gene: TRBJ2-6
d_gene: NA
CDR3nt: TGCGCCAGCAGCTCTTCCTTCGGCTCTGGGGCCAACGTCCTGACTTTC
CDR3aa: CASSSSFGSGANVLTF

abundance: NA
v_gene: TRBV5-1
j_gene: TRBJ1-1
d_gene: TRBD1
CDR3nt: TGCGCCAGCAGCACGACAGGGACGAACACTGAAGCTTTCTTT
CDR3aa: CASSTTGTNTEAFF

abundance: few
v_gene: TRBV5-4
j_gene: TRBJ1-3
d_gene: NA
CDR3nt: TGTGCCAGCAGCTTAACAGGGTCCGGAAACACCATATATTTT
CDR3aa: CASSLTGSGNTIYF

abundance: NA
v_gene: TRBV30
j_gene: TRBJ1-5
d_gene: TRBD1
CDR3nt: TGTGCCTGGAGTCCAGGGAGACTCGGACAGGGATCGATGGGGCCCCAGCATTTT
CDR3aa: CAWSPGRLGQGSMGPQHF

abundance: NA
v_gene: TRBV2
j_gene: TRBJ1-1
d_gene: NA
CDR3nt: TGTGCCAGCAACAGGGCCATGAACACTGAAGCTTTCTTT
CDR3aa: CASNRAMNTEAFF

abundance: NA
v_gene: TRBV7-2
j_gene: TRBJ2-3
d_gene: TRBD2
CDR3nt: TGTGCCAGCAGACTAGCGGGAACAGATACGCAGTATTTT
CDR3aa: CASRLAGTDTQYF

abundance: NA
v_gene: TRBV15
j_gene: TRBJ2-3
d_gene: NA
CDR3nt: TGTGCCACCAGCAGAGGGACGGCAGATACGCAGTATTTT
CDR3aa: CATSRGTADTQYF

abundance: NA
v_gene: TRBV11-3
j_gene: TRBJ2-1
d_gene: NA
CDR3nt: TGTGCCAGCAGCCGGAACAATGAGCAGTTCTTC
CDR3aa: CASSRNNEQFF

abundance: NA
v_gene: TRBV9
j_gene: TRBJ1-1
d_gene: NA
CDR3nt: TGTGCCAGCAGCGTCTCGGGGGGGCGCGCCACTGAAGCTTTCTTT
CDR3aa: CASSVSGGRATEAFF

abundance: NA
v_gene: TRBV10-3
j_gene: TRBJ2-7
d_gene: NA
CDR3nt: TGTGCCATCAGCCCCCCCTCTGGGGGCTACGAGCAGTACTTC
CDR3aa: CAISPPSGGYEQYF

abundance: NA
v_gene: TRBV5-8
j_gene: TRBJ1-5
d_gene: NA
CDR3nt: TGTGCCAGCAGCCCCGGGACCACTAGGGATCAGCCCCAGCATTTT
CDR3aa: CASSPGTTRDQPQHF

abundance: NA
v_gene: TRBV6-5
j_gene: TRBJ2-2
d_gene: TRBD2
CDR3nt: TGTGCCAGCAGAACGGGGGGGGCGAACACCGGGGAGCTGTTTTTT
CDR3aa: CASRTGGANTGELFF

abundance: NA
v_gene: TRBV6-5
j_gene: TRBJ2-7
d_gene: NA
CDR3nt: TGTGCCAGCAGCAAGAAGGACGAGCAGTACTTC
CDR3aa: CASSKKDEQYF

abundance: NA
v_gene: TRBV2
j_gene: TRBJ1-5
d_gene: NA
CDR3nt: TGTGCCAGCTCCTCACTGGGTACGAATCAGCCCCAGCATTTT
CDR3aa: CASSSLGTNQPQHF

abundance: few
v_gene: TRBV24-1
j_gene: TRBJ2-3
d_gene: NA
CDR3nt: TGTGCCACCAATGGCCTCCCGTCTAGCACAGATACGCAGTATTTT
CDR3aa: CATNGLPSSTDTQYF

abundance: NA
v_gene: TRBV6-5
j_gene: TRBJ2-3
d_gene: NA
CDR3nt: TGTGCCAGCAGTTACTCCCAGACGTTCACAGATACGCAGTATTTT
CDR3aa: CASSYSQTFTDTQYF

abundance: NA
v_gene: TRBV24-1
j_gene: TRBJ2-3
d_gene: TRBD2
CDR3nt: TGTGCCACCAGTGATCGGACTAGCGGAGATACGCAGTATTTT
CDR3aa: CATSDRTSGDTQYF

abundance: NA
v_gene: TRBV5-1
j_gene: TRBJ2-7
d_gene: NA
CDR3nt: TGCGCCAGCAGCTTGAGCCCCGGGTACGAGCAGTACTTC
CDR3aa: CASSLSPGYEQYF

abundance: NA
v_gene: TRBV19
j_gene: TRBJ1-3
d_gene: NA
CDR3nt: TGTGCCACCCGAACGGGGGGAAACACCATATATTTT
CDR3aa: CATRTGGNTIYF

abundance: NA
v_gene: TRBV12-3/TRBV12-4
j_gene: TRBJ2-3
d_gene: NA
CDR3nt: TGTGCCAGCAGTTTTTTCAGGGTCGATACGCAGTATTTT
CDR3aa: CASSFFRVDTQYF

abundance: NA
v_gene: TRBV11-3
j_gene: TRBJ2-3
d_gene: TRBD1
CDR3nt: TGTGCCAGCAGCTTCAGGACAGGGGGATCCACAGATACGCAGTATTTT
CDR3aa: CASSFRTGGSTDTQYF

abundance: NA
v_gene: TRBV5-1
j_gene: TRBJ2-1
d_gene: TRBD1
CDR3nt: TGCGCCAGCAGCAGGGGGCCTGGGAATGAGCAGTTCTTC
CDR3aa: CASSRGPGNEQFF

abundance: NA
v_gene: TRBV19
j_gene: TRBJ2-2
d_gene: TRBD1
CDR3nt: TGTGCCAGTAGTACTCGGGACAGGGGCACCGGGGAGCTGTTTTTT
CDR3aa: CASSTRDRGTGELFF

abundance: NA
v_gene: TRBV7-9
j_gene: TRBJ1-4
d_gene: NA
CDR3nt: TGTGCCAGCAGTCCCGGCCGGGGGTTTAATGAAAAACTGTTTTTT
CDR3aa: CASSPGRGFNEKLFF